This TCR beta chain came from a study of blood T cell repertoires in COVID-19. Study as a whole: The United States, Italy and Spain were the sources of the acute and convalescent COVID-19 samples.

This clone was observed a few times. V lost 3 bases and J 0 bases, leaving 9 bases between the germline ends. The CDR3 consists of 15 residues. Germline-derived CDR1 and CDR2 are KGHSH and LQKENI. Per the study methods: By means of reference gene primer amplification, nucleated cell counts were estimated. The assay was immunoSEQ multiplex PCR, and TCRdb's table has in-frame clones only and misses some. V and J calls and clone size come straight from that table; D and trimming were deduced from the DNA. The table has about 280,000 clones, about 83% seen once. This clonotype originated in a woman aged 45 to 65 who had recovered from COVID-19. The sequenced material came from peripheral blood. The rearrangement links TRBV18 to TRBJ1-5; maybe TRBD1 (6 bases). The CDR3: CASSPMDSSNQPQHF. CDR3 in DNA: TGTGCCAGCTCACCTATGGACAGTAGCAATCAGCCCCAGCATTTT.